These T cell receptor beta chains were read from a single sample in a study of shared clonotypes between healthy human individuals. Sequencing was performed with immunoSEQ multiplex PCR; in TCRdb, only in-frame clones are kept and a portion is missing. The data show 1.5 million to 2.5 million clones, with about 95% seen just once and 0.9% to 1.5% held by the top ten. The specimen was naive CD8+ T cells sorted from blood. The receptor source for this set is a man younger than 35 in good health. CDR3s include the opening cysteine and the closing phenylalanine or tryptophan. The D gene is left open where the match is weak. Size values are once, few and many counts, or a class for expanded clones, and some rows have none.

cdr3_aa	cdr3_nt	clone_size	d_call	v_call	j_call
CASSKQGHGELFF	TGTGCCAGCAGTAAACAGGGGCACGGGGAGCTGTTTTTT	few	TRBD1	TRBV27	TRBJ2-2
CASWEGNTIYF	TGTGCCTCGTGGGAAGGAAACACCATATATTTT	once	-	TRBV2	TRBJ1-3
CAWSVPAGSSYEQYF	TGTGCCTGGAGTGTACCAGCGGGCAGCTCCTACGAGCAGTACTTC	-	-	TRBV30	TRBJ2-7
CASSETVNTEAFF	TGTGCCAGCAGTGAAACGGTGAACACTGAAGCTTTCTTT	-	-	TRBV2	TRBJ1-1
CASSYEGGVPGELFF	TGCGCCAGCAGTTACGAAGGCGGAGTTCCCGGGGAGCTGTTTTTT	-	-	TRBV5-1	TRBJ2-2
CASSQGAGYEQYF	TGCGCCAGCAGCCAAGGGGCCGGCTACGAGCAGTACTTC	-	-	TRBV4-1	TRBJ2-7
CASSEASWVGQGGGETQYF	TGTGCCAGCAGTGAAGCCTCGTGGGTCGGACAGGGGGGAGGCGAGACCCAGTACTTC	-	TRBD1	TRBV2	TRBJ2-5
CASSPRTSGSIGELFF	TGTGCCAGCAGCCCAAGGACTAGCGGGAGCATCGGGGAGCTGTTTTTT	-	TRBD2	TRBV5-4	TRBJ2-2
CASSQDREEETQYF	TGCGCCAGCAGCCAAGATAGGGAGGAAGAGACCCAGTACTTC	-	-	TRBV4-1	TRBJ2-5
CASSRAGQGFYEQYF	TGTGCCAGCTCACGAGCAGGACAGGGTTTCTACGAGCAGTACTTC	-	TRBD1	TRBV18	TRBJ2-7
CASSHRTSGTYEQYF	TGCGCCAGCAGCCACCGGACTAGCGGAACCTACGAGCAGTACTTC	once	TRBD2	TRBV4-1	TRBJ2-7